Shown below are 3 T cell receptor beta chains from a single sample sequenced in a study of blood T cell repertoires in COVID-19. Sequenced by immunoSEQ multiplex PCR; TCRdb stores in-frame clones only, minus some. The data contain some 200,000 clones, 83% of them singletons. The sequenced sample consisted of PBMCs or T cells enriched from blood (not recorded which). These receptors came from a woman between 45 and 65 years old who had been exposed to COVID-19.

The genes are TRBV11-3 and TRBJ2-3; 8 bases are a match to TRBD2. CDR3 length: 17 residues. Germline CDR1 reads SGHNT; CDR2 reads YENEEA. The trim removed 2 bases at V and 5 bases at J, leaving 12 bases unmatched. For the CDR3, the DNA is TGTGCCAGCAGCTTATCCCTAGGGAGCGGGGGAATAGATACGCAGTATTTT. This encodes CASSLSLGSGGIDTQYF.

The rearrangement joins TRBV3-1 (or the pseudogene TRBV3-2) to TRBJ1-2; no clear D. The CDR3 covers 16 residues. Per germline, CDR1 LGHDT and CDR2 YNNKEL (reference sequence). Trimming left V 4 bases short and J 4 bases short, with 19 bases between. DNA of the CDR3: TGTGCCAGCAGCCCGGGCCTATTGAGGGAGACCTATGGCTACACCTTC. It codes for CASSPGLLRETYGYTF.

The sample holds one count of this clone. This sequence joins TRBV10-2 and TRBJ1-1; 7 bases are a match to TRBD1. Per germline, CDR1 WSHSY and CDR2 SAAADI. J lost 5 bases, V lost 7 bases, and 7 bases had no gene match. The CDR3 runs to 13 residues. The CDR3 protein is CASTQTGITEAFF. Written as DNA, the CDR3 is TGCGCCAGCACCCAGACAGGGATAACTGAAGCTTTCTTT.